Here is one T cell receptor (beta chain) with its context. Its antigen is currently unknown. The protocol was immunoSEQ multiplex PCR, while the TCRdb copy is restricted to in-frame clones and leaves out a portion. The sample lists 180,000 or so clones, 92% occurring once. The data stem from a study of T cell responses to AZD1222 COVID-19 vaccine. Study-wide results and caveats: Donors were mostly white British, more females; clonal diversity possibly underestimated. Nearly half of the spike-specific TCRs reportedly recognize variant regions that carry no mutations.

Trimming cost V 5 bases and J 10 bases, with 12 bases left between them. CDR1 and CDR2 from the germline V gene are KGHSH and LQKENI. This CDR3 contains 12 residues. Sequenced material: peripheral blood, taken 28 days after the second AZD1222 dose. The chain employs TRBV18 and TRBJ2-1; D remains ambiguous. This TCR came from an adult who received the AZD1222 COVID-19 vaccine. As DNA, the CDR3 is TGTGCCAGCTCAACCAATCGGATAGAGCAGTTCTTC. It codes for CASSTNRIEQFF. Full variable domain (outside the CDR3, taken from reference TRBV18 and TRBJ2-1): NAGVMQNPRHLVRRRGQEARLRCSPMKGHSHVYWYRQLPEEGLKFMVYLQKENIIDESGMPKERFSAEFPKEGPSILRIQQVVRGDSAAYFCASSTNRIEQFFGPGTRLTVL.